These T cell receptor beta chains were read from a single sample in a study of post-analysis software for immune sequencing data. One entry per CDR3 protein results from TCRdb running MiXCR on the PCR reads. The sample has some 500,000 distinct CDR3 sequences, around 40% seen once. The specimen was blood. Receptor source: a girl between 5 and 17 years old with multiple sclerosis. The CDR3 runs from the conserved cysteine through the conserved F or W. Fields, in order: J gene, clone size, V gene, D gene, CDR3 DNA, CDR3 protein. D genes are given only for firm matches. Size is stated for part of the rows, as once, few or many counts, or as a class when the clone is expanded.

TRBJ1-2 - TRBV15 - TGTGCCACCAGCAGAGGAGTAGGCCACTATGGCTACACCTTC CATSRGVGHYGYTF
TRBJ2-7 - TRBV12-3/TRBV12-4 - TGTGCCAGCAGTTTCTCTAATACCCAGCAGTACTTC CASSFSNTQQYF
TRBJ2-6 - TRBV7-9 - TGTGCGGAGCCTTCCTGGGCCAACGTCCTGACTTTC CAEPSWANVLTF
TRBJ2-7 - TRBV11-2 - TGTGCCAGCAGCTTTCTCCTCACATACGAGCAGTACTTC CASSFLLTYEQYF
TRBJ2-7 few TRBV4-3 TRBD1 TGCGCCAGCAGCCCAGAAACAGGGGTCGCCTACGAGCAGTACTTC CASSPETGVAYEQYF
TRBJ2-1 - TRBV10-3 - TGTGCCATCGGAGGAGCGTACAATGAGCAGTTCTTC CAIGGAYNEQFF
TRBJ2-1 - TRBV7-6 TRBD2 TGTGCCAGCAGCTTAGAGCTCTTAGCGGGAGGCTACAATGAGCAGTTCTTC CASSLELLAGGYNEQFF
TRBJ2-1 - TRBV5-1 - TGCGCCAGCAGCTTGAACACAGGGAAGCGAGAGACCCAGTTCTTC CASSLNTGKRETQFF
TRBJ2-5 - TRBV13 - TGTGCCAGCAGCTTAGGCTTTGGAGGAGGCGAGACCCAGTACTTC CASSLGFGGGETQYF
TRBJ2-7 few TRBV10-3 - TGTGCCATCAGTCAAAGAGGCTCCTCTGGCGAGCAGTACTTC CAISQRGSSGEQYF
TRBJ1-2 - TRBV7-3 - TGTGCCAGCAGCTTAAATGGGGGCACCAACTATGGCTACACCTTC CASSLNGGTNYGYTF
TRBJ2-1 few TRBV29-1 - TGCAGCGTTGAAGATGGGGGTATCTCCTACAATGAGCAGTTCTTC CSVEDGGISYNEQFF
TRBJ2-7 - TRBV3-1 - TGTGCCAGCAGCCAAGGCGGCAGGGTATACGAGCAGTACTTC CASSQGGRVYEQYF
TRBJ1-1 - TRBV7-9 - TGTGCCAGCAGCCCGCGACCTACAGGGATGGACACTGAAGCTTTCTTT CASSPRPTGMDTEAFF
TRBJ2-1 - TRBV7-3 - TGTGCCAGCAGCTTAAAAGGGGGACATGAGCAGTTCTTC CASSLKGGHEQFF
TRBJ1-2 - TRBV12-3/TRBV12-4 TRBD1 TGTGCCAGCAGACAAGGGACAGTGTCGTTCTATGGCTACACCTTC CASRQGTVSFYGYTF
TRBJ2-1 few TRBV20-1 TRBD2 TGCAGTGCTCCTTCTAGCGGGAGGGCCTATGAGCAGTTCTTC CSAPSSGRAYEQFF
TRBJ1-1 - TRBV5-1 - TGCGCCAGCAGCTTATACACCGGGACATCGAACACTGAAGCTTTCTTT CASSLYTGTSNTEAFF
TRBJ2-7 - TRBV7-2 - TGTGCCAGCAGCGTGGACGGAGGGTTTGGAGAGCAGTACTTC CASSVDGGFGEQYF
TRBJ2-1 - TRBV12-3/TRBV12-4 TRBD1 TGTGCCAGCAATTGGGGGACAGGGGTCGATGAGCAGTTCTTC CASNWGTGVDEQFF
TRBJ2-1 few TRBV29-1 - TGCAGCGTTGATCTTGAGAGCTCCTACAATGAGCAGTTCTTC CSVDLESSYNEQFF
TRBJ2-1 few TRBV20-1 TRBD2 TGCAGTGCCAGAGCCCCGGGGACTAGCGGATCCTACAATGAGCAGTTCTTC CSARAPGTSGSYNEQFF
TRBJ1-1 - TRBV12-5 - TGTGCTAGTGGTCAAGGACAGAACACTGAAGCTTTCTTT CASGQGQNTEAFF
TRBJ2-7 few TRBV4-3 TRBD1 TGCGCCAGCAGCCAAGATTTGGGACAGGGCTACGAGCAGTACTTC CASSQDLGQGYEQYF
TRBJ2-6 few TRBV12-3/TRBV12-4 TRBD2 TGTGCCAGCAGTCCCCGGGGACTAGCGGGAGTGGGCTCTGGGGCCAACGTCCTGACTTTC CASSPRGLAGVGSGANVLTF
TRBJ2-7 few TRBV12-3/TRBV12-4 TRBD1 TGTGCCAGCAGTACCCTCGACAGGGGCTACGAGCAGTACTTC CASSTLDRGYEQYF
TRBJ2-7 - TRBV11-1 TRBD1 TGTGCCAGCAGCCCGGACAGGTTATCCTACGAGCAGTACTTC CASSPDRLSYEQYF
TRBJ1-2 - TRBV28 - TGTGCCAGCAGTTCGGACACCCGCTATGGCTACACCTTC CASSSDTRYGYTF
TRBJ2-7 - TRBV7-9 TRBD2 TGTGCCAGCAGCTCTAGCGGGAGCTACGAGCAGTACTTC CASSSSGSYEQYF
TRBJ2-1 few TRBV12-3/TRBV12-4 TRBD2 TGTGCCAGCAGTTCGACTAGCGGGCCCAGTGAGCAGTTCTTC CASSSTSGPSEQFF
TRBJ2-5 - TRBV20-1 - TGCGGTGCAGGCACCGGGCGAGAAGAGACCCAGTACTTC CGAGTGREETQYF
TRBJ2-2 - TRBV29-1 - TGCAGCGTTCTGTTCGGCAGAGTCACCGGGGAGCTGTTTTTT CSVLFGRVTGELFF
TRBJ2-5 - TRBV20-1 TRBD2 TGCAGTGCTAGAGTCCTAGCGGGATCTAGGGAGCAGTACTTC CSARVLAGSREQYF
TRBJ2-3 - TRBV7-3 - TGTGCCAGCAGTTCTCCCGGAGATACGCAGTATTTT CASSSPGDTQYF
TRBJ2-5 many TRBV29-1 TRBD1 TGCAGCCATACCCACTCGACAGGGGGAGAGACCCAGTACTTC CSHTHSTGGETQYF
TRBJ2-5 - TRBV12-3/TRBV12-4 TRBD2 TGTGCCAGCCGTGGGGGGGTACTCGAAGAGACCCAGTACTTC CASRGGVLEETQYF
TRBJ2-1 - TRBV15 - TGTGCCACCAGCAGGGCTCGGGGGAGATGGGGCAATGAGCAGTTCTTC CATSRARGRWGNEQFF
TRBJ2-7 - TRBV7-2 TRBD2 TGTGCCAGCAGCTCCAGACTAGCGGGAGGGCTCTCCGAGCAGTACTTC CASSSRLAGGLSEQYF
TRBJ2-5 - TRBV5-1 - TGCGCCAGCAGCTTTCAAGGGGCGGAAGAGACCCAGTACTTC CASSFQGAEETQYF
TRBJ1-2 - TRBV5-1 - TGCGCCAGCAGCTTATCGGGGGTCGACTATGGCTACACCTTC CASSLSGVDYGYTF
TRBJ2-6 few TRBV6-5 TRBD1 TGTGCCAGCCGGAGGACAGGGGGCCCCGTCCTGACTTTC CASRRTGGPVLTF
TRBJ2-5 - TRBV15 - TGTGCCACCAGCAGAGGCCAGGGTAACTACCAAGAGACCCAGTACTTC CATSRGQGNYQETQYF
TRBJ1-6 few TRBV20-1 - TGCAGTGCTAAGAAGGCGGGGGCCGTCGATTTTCCCCCCCACTTT CSAKKAGAVDFPPHF
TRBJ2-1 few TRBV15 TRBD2 TGTGCCACCAGCAGAACCACCTTGCGGGGGTACAATGAGCAGTTCTTC CATSRTTLRGYNEQFF
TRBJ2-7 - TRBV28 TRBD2 TGTGCCAGCAGTTTAGACCGGACTAGCGGCTACGAGCAGTACTTC CASSLDRTSGYEQYF
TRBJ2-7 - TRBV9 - TGTGCCAGCAGCGTAGGGGTTAGCGGAGGCCCCTACGAGCAGTACTTC CASSVGVSGGPYEQYF
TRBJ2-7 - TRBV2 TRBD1 TGTGCCAGCAGTGACCCCGGACAGGGCTACTACGAGCAGTACTTC CASSDPGQGYYEQYF
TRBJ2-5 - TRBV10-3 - TGTGCCATCAGTGAAATAATGGGGCAGGCCACTGGGGAGACCCAGTACTTC CAISEIMGQATGETQYF
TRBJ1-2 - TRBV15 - TGTGCCACCAGCAGAGATAGAGGGAAAGGGTATGGCTACACCTTC CATSRDRGKGYGYTF
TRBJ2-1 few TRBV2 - TGTGCCAGCAGGGGGGGTTGGGATGAGCAGTTCTTC CASRGGWDEQFF
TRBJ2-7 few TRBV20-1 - TGCAGTGCTAGCAGGGGGGCCTACGAGCAGTACTTC CSASRGAYEQYF
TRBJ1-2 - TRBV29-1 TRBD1 TGCAGCGTTGAGACAGGGGTGAATGGCTACACCTTC CSVETGVNGYTF
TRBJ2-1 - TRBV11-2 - TGTGCCAGCAGCCGCGGTCGGGAGTACAATGAGCAGTTCTTC CASSRGREYNEQFF
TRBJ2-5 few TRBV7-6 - TGTGCCAGCAGCCAAGGCCCACGCGAGACCCAGTACTTC CASSQGPRETQYF
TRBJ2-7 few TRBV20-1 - TGCAGTGCTAGAGACTTGCAGGACAGCTCCTACGAGCAGTACTTC CSARDLQDSSYEQYF
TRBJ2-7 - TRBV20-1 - TGCAGTGCTAGAGTACCAGGGTACGAGCAGTACTTC CSARVPGYEQYF
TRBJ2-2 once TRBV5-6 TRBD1 TGTGCCAGCAGCCCGGGACAGGACTACACCGGGGAGCTGTTTTTT CASSPGQDYTGELFF
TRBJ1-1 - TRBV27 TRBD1 TGTGCCAGCAGTCCCAGGGGGTCAAACACTGAAGCTTTCTTT CASSPRGSNTEAFF
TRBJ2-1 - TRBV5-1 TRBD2 TGCGCCAGCAGCGAGGCGGGGAGGGTGTCCTACAATGAGCAGTTCTTC CASSEAGRVSYNEQFF